The 31 T cell receptor beta chains reported below all come from one sample, sequenced in a study of early T cells in non-severe SARS-CoV-2 infection. Each CDR3 protein gets one entry after TCRdb re-called the 5' RACE reads with MiXCR. The sample lists some 46,000 distinct CDR3 sequences; around 5.7% were seen once. The sample consisted of whole blood. The receptors were gathered from an adult who was a healthcare worker with PCR-confirmed SARS-CoV-2 infection or an uninfected control (not recorded which).

Many counts were recorded for this clonotype. The chain combines TRBV3-1 with TRBJ1-1; a weak D match, TRBD1 (5 bases). The V end was cut by 1 base, the J end by 1 base, with 10 bases between. Germline CDR1 and CDR2: LGHDT and YNNKEL (reference sequence). The CDR3 is 15 amino acids. The chain's CDR3 is CASSQAKGWNTEAFF. CDR3 DNA: TGTGCCAGCAGCCAAGCTAAGGGGTGGAACACTGAAGCTTTCTTT.

This clonotype occurred a few times. The V and J genes are TRBV6-1 and TRBJ2-7; the D is unclear. This CDR3 comprises 13 residues. Per germline, CDR1 MNHNS and CDR2 SASEGT. Trimming cost V 5 bases and J 3 bases, with 11 bases left between them. The CDR3 region is CASSKTYYYEQYF. CDR3 sequence (DNA): TGTGCCAGCAGTAAGACTTACTACTACGAGCAGTACTTC.

This clonotype was recorded a few times. The chain employs TRBV7-2 and TRBJ2-5; D ambiguous. Germline V gene lookup returns CDR1 SGHTA and CDR2 FQGNSA. The CDR3 is 12 amino acids. Trimming removed 5 bases at V and 3 bases at J, with 7 bases between. CDR3 nucleotide sequence: TGTGCCAGCAGCCTTCTAAAAGAGACCCAGTACTTC. Encoded protein: CASSLLKETQYF.

This clonotype came up a few times. V gene TRBV27 combines with J gene TRBJ1-1; no firm D call. The V end was cut by 5 bases, the J end by 1 base, with 11 bases between. Germline CDR1 and CDR2: MNHEY and SMNVEV (reference sequence). CDR3 length: 14 amino acids. The CDR3 coding sequence is TGTGCCAGCAGTCAATACAGCGGGAACACTGAAGCTTTCTTT. This sequence encodes CASSQYSGNTEAFF.

This clonotype appeared many times. The chain joins TRBV6-1 to TRBJ2-7; tentatively, D is TRBD1 (6 bases). The CDR3 runs 15 residues. CDR1 is MNHNS and CDR2 is SASEGT in the germline V gene. Trimming shortened V by 6 bases and J by 0 bases, and 15 bases separated the two germline ends. CDR3 residues: CASRDLDRFSYEQYF. In DNA form, the CDR3 reads TGTGCCAGCAGGGACTTGGACAGATTCTCCTACGAGCAGTACTTC.

Only a few counts were recorded for this clonotype. V is TRBV11-2 and J is TRBJ2-7; perhaps TRBD2 as D (6 bases). V shed 5 bases and J shed 4 bases, with 9 bases lying between them. The length of the CDR3 is 12 residues. Per germline, CDR1 SGHAT and CDR2 FQNNGV. The CDR3 DNA reads as TGTGCCAGCAGCGTCCGGGAGTACGAGCAGTACTTC. It is translated as CASSVREYEQYF. Filled out from reference TRBV11-2 and TRBJ2-7, the complete variable domain reads EAGVAQSPRYKIIEKRQSVAFWCNPISGHATLYWYQQILGQGPKLLIQFQNNGVVDDSQLPKDRFSAERLKGVDSTLKIQPAKLEDSAVYLCASSVREYEQYFGPGTRLTVT.

The V and J genes are TRBV27 and TRBJ2-5; D is undetermined. Germline CDR1 reads MNHEY; CDR2 reads SMNVEV (reference sequence). The CDR3 covers 13 residues. Deletions cut 6 bases from V and 7 bases from J, with 15 bases between. The CDR3 here is CASSPGRVGTQYF. As DNA, the CDR3 is TGTGCCAGCAGCCCCGGACGAGTCGGGACCCAGTACTTC.

The chain has TRBV24-1 and TRBJ1-2; possible D gene TRBD1, 5 bases. Per the germline V gene, CDR1 is KGHDR and CDR2 is SFDVKD. Trimming pared 2 bases from V and 0 bases from J, leaving 12 bases between. CDR3 size: 16 residues. CDR3 loop: CATSDSKWGTNYGYTF. CDR3 bases: TGTGCCACCAGTGATTCCAAGTGGGGCACTAACTATGGCTACACCTTC.

This clonotype was found many times. The chain couples TRBV18 to TRBJ1-2, with a tentative D call TRBD1 (6 bases). This CDR3 has 13 amino acids. Germline loops: CDR1 KGHSH, CDR2 LQKENI. V lost 3 bases and J lost 2, with 7 bases in between. For the CDR3, the DNA is TGTGCCAGCTCACCGGGACAAAACTATGGCTACACCTTC. Its protein is CASSPGQNYGYTF.

This clonotype appeared many times. This chain links TRBV15 with TRBJ2-3; 11 positions agree with TRBD2. The CDR3 sequence is 17 residues long. J was trimmed by 4 bases and V by 0 bases; bases with no gene match: 6. The germline V gene has CDR1 LNHNV and CDR2 YYDKDF (reference sequence). This CDR3 is CATSRDRLAGTADTQYF. The CDR3 nucleotides are TGTGCCACCAGCAGAGATCGACTAGCGGGGACGGCAGATACGCAGTATTTT.

This clonotype was seen only a few times. The rearrangement joins TRBV20-1 to TRBJ2-1; D gene ambiguous. Germline V CDR1 and CDR2: DFQATT, SNEGSKA (reference sequence). V dropped 3 bases and J dropped 0 bases, with 9 bases sitting between them. There are 14 residues in the CDR3. CDR3 sequence reads: CSASGRGSYNEQFF. DNA for the CDR3: TGCAGTGCTAGCGGGCGAGGCTCCTACAATGAGCAGTTCTTC.

This clonotype was seen just once. J is TRBJ2-6 and V is TRBV7-9, with D possibly TRBD1 on 5 matching bases. V lost 8 bases, J lost 0 bases, and 20 bases lay in between. Looked up from germline, CDR1 is SEHNR and CDR2 is FQNEAQ (reference sequence). The length of the CDR3 is 18 residues. CDR3: CASSPKSSRDSGANVLTF. CDR3 DNA sequence: TGTGCCAGCTCCCCTAAAAGTAGCAGGGACTCTGGGGCCAACGTCCTGACTTTC.

The chain has TRBV4-3 and TRBJ1-5, with D unresolved. The ends were cut back, 0 bases at V and 6 bases at J, with 6 bases in the middle. CDR1 is LGHNA, CDR2 YSLEER, per germline. The CDR3 is 13 residues long. CDR3 region: CASSQERFQPQHF. The CDR3 region has the DNA TGCGCCAGCAGCCAAGAAAGGTTTCAGCCCCAGCATTTT.

This clonotype has a count of ten or more. The chain uses TRBV30 and TRBJ2-7; 10 bases align to TRBD1. The CDR3 consists of 14 residues. Germline V lookup: CDR1 GTSNPN, CDR2 SVGIG (reference sequence). J gave up 4 bases and V 6 bases, and 9 bases lay outside the gene matches. The CDR3: CACNVWDRGYEQYF. CDR3 DNA: TGTGCCTGTAATGTATGGGACAGGGGTTACGAGCAGTACTTC. The full variable domain, with the rest looked up from reference TRBV30 and TRBJ2-7, is SQTIHQWPATLVQPVGSPLSLECTVEGTSNPNLYWYRQAAGRGLQLLFYSVGIGQISSEVPQNLSASRPQDRQFILSSKKLLLSDSGFYLCACNVWDRGYEQYFGPGTRLTVT.

In this sample, this clonotype turned up a few times. The chain recombines TRBV9 with TRBJ1-1, with D unclear. CDR1 SGDLS and CDR2 YYNGEE come from the germline V gene. V was cut by 2 bases and J by 4 bases, with 18 bases left in between. The CDR3 is made up of 16 amino acids. The CDR3 here is CASSVSSGTIVTEAFF. CDR3 nucleotide sequence: TGTGCCAGCAGCGTCTCTTCGGGAACAATCGTCACTGAAGCTTTCTTT.

This clonotype was seen only a few times. V usage is TRBV30 and J usage is TRBJ1-2; 7 bases fit TRBD1. V was pared by 1 base and J by 4 bases, with 6 bases of the junction left unmatched. CDR3 length: 14 residues. Germline assignment: CDR1 GTSNPN and CDR2 SVGIG (reference sequence). CDR3: CAWSAGRQGYGYTF. In DNA form, the CDR3 reads TGTGCCTGGAGTGCTGGGAGACAGGGCTATGGCTACACCTTC.

In its sample, this clonotype was seen many times. J is TRBJ2-4 and V is TRBV7-6, with D unresolved. The CDR3 covers 15 residues. Trimming left V 2 bases short and J 4 bases short, with 12 bases between. CDR1 SGHVS and CDR2 FNYEAQ come from the germline V gene. CDR3 sequence: CASSLQPGLKNIQYF. For the CDR3, the DNA is TGTGCCAGCAGCTTACAACCGGGCTTAAAAAACATTCAGTACTTC.

This clonotype was seen many times. The V call is TRBV30, the J call TRBJ2-1, with 7 bases that match TRBD2. Germline V CDR1 and CDR2: GTSNPN, SVGIG (reference sequence). The junction had 3 bases not matched to a gene; V was cut back by 7 bases and J by 0 bases. This CDR3 is built from 13 residues. In nucleotides, the CDR3 is TGTGCCTCTAGCGGCCTCTCCTACAATGAGCAGTTCTTC. Its translation: CASSGLSYNEQFF.

By its share, this clonotype is medium-sized (0.01 to 0.1%). J is TRBJ1-5 and V is TRBV6-6, with D unclear. The length of the CDR3 is 15 residues. CDR1 and CDR2 from the germline V gene are MNHNY and SVGAGI (reference sequence). Trimming took off 0 bases at V and 2 bases at J, with 8 bases between the two ends. CDR3 protein: CASSYSGNRNQPQHF. Written as DNA, the CDR3 is TGTGCCAGCAGTTACTCGGGGAATCGCAATCAGCCCCAGCATTTT.

In this sample, this clonotype turned up a few times. The genes are TRBV27 and TRBJ2-3; either TRBD1 or TRBD2 may fit D (5 bases each). The CDR3 extends over 15 amino acids. Germline lookup yields CDR1 MNHEY and CDR2 SMNVEV (reference sequence). Trimming stripped 5 bases from V and 0 bases from J, with 12 bases between. The CDR3 sequence is CASSSRDHSTDTQYF. CDR3 bases: TGTGCCAGCAGTAGCCGGGACCACAGCACAGATACGCAGTATTTT.

This clonotype was counted many times. This chain joins TRBV10-2 and TRBJ2-7, with D perhaps matching TRBD1 (5 bases). There are 13 residues in the CDR3. V was pared by 4 bases and J by 3 bases, with 10 bases between. Germline V CDR1 and CDR2: WSHSY, SAAADI. DNA of the CDR3: TGCGCCAGCAGTGTGTCGCAGGGCTACGAGCAGTACTTC. Translating it yields CASSVSQGYEQYF.

To note about this clonotype: A junction end diverges from the germline sequence, so it may reflect a read error. The genes are TRBV15 and TRBJ2-2; unclear D gene. This CDR3 has 13 residues. CDR1 and CDR2 from the germline V gene are LNHNV and YYDKDF (reference sequence). The CDR3 sequence: CATSGERSGELFF. As DNA, the CDR3 is TGTGCCACCAGCGGAGAGAGATCCGGGGAGCTGTTTTTT.

This clonotype has a count of ten or more. This rearrangement joins TRBV12-3 or TRBV12-4 to TRBJ2-7; 8 bases match TRBD2. The length of the CDR3 is 13 residues. The V gene end was trimmed by 5 bases and the J gene end by 2 bases; junction bases not matched to a gene: 2. The CDR3 nucleotides read TGTGCCAGCAGTCCGGGGGGGACCTACGAGCAGTACTTC. Its protein product is CASSPGGTYEQYF.

In the case of this clonotype: A much larger clone differs by one base, so this may be a read error. The V call is TRBV6-5, the J call TRBJ1-4, with D maybe TRBD1 (5 bases). The CDR3 sequence is 14 residues long. Trimming took 8 bases from V and 7 from J, leaving 17 bases between them. Germline V lookup: CDR1 MNHEY, CDR2 SVGAGI. This CDR3 reads CASGIRGGGEKLFF. Here the CDR3 DNA reads TGTGCCAGCGGGATTAGGGGAGGAGGTGAAAAACTGTTTTTT.

This clonotype was seen ten or more times. This chain uses TRBV5-6 with TRBJ1-5; D unclear. Trimming removed 4 bases at V and 1 base at J, with 9 bases between. The CDR3 contains 14 residues. Germline-derived CDR1 and CDR2 are SGHDT and YYEEEE. The DNA of the CDR3 is TGTGCCAGCAGCGCCGACGGAAGCAATCAGCCCCAGCATTTT. Its translation is CASSADGSNQPQHF.

The chain carries TRBV19 and TRBJ2-3; D call uncertain. Germline V gives CDR1 LNHDA, CDR2 SQIVND (reference sequence). This CDR3 spans 17 amino acids. Trimming took off 5 bases at V and 2 bases at J, with 20 bases between the two ends. CDR3: CASSPRPTLPITDTQYF. CDR3 coding DNA: TGTGCCAGTAGTCCCCGACCGACCCTACCCATCACAGATACGCAGTATTTT.

This clonotype was counted at least ten times. V usage is TRBV29-1 and J usage is TRBJ1-1; tentative D call: TRBD1 (5 bases). Germline V gene sequence: CDR1 SQVTM, CDR2 ANQGSEA. V lost 4 bases to trimming and J lost 0 bases, with 12 bases between them. The CDR3 spans 14 residues. CDR3 protein: CSVGRGFLNTEAFF. Here the CDR3 DNA reads TGCAGCGTTGGTCGGGGCTTCCTGAACACTGAAGCTTTCTTT.

Many counts were recorded for this clonotype. The genes are TRBV20-1 and TRBJ2-1; 8 positions match TRBD2. Germline V gene data show CDR1 as DFQATT and CDR2 as SNEGSKA (reference sequence). CDR3 length equals 14 residues. The V gene end was trimmed by 6 bases and the J gene end by 6 bases; junction bases not matched to a gene: 10. CDR3: CSARPSRGVNEQFF. Here the CDR3 DNA reads TGCAGTGCCCGGCCTTCGCGGGGGGTCAATGAGCAGTTCTTC.

This clonotype was observed at least ten times. The rearrangement uses TRBV27 and TRBJ1-2; D is uncertain. Germline CDR1 MNHEY, CDR2 SMNVEV (reference sequence). The germline V and J ends were trimmed by 5 bases and 4 bases, with 14 bases remaining between them. This CDR3 comprises 14 residues. The CDR3 DNA sequence: TGTGCCAGCAGTCTCGGACGGAGCAGCTATGGCTACACCTTC. Protein sequence: CASSLGRSSYGYTF.

This clonotype was recorded at least ten times. V and J are TRBV20-1 and TRBJ1-6; a possible D gene is TRBD1 (5 bases). The CDR3 covers 12 residues. Germline V gene data show CDR1 as DFQATT and CDR2 as SNEGSKA (reference sequence). Trimming shortened V by 4 bases and J by 7 bases, and 8 bases separated the two germline ends. CDR3 amino acids: CSANQGNSPLHF. The CDR3 region has the DNA TGCAGTGCTAATCAGGGAAATTCACCCCTCCACTTT.

This clonotype was detected many times. V and J are TRBV6-1 and TRBJ1-2; D remains ambiguous. With 7 bases removed from V and 2 bases from J, the gap between germline ends came to 8 bases. CDR1 is MNHNS and CDR2 is SASEGT in the germline V gene. This CDR3 contains 12 residues. The CDR3 nucleotides are TGTGCCAGCACTACGGGCAACTATGGCTACACCTTC. Protein product: CASTTGNYGYTF.